This passage covers 9 T cell receptor beta chains from one sample sequenced in a study of T-cell reconstitution after alpha-beta-depleted transplantation in children (TCRdb year 2016). This specimen's treatment or condition label, per the study, means: allogeneic hematopoietic cell transplantation with graft depleted of TCRalphabeta T cells and CD19 B cells. Receptor libraries were prepared by PCR. Sequencing relied on an Illumina HiSeq 2500. TCR library preparation used molecular barcoding, with unique molecular identifiers applied to normalize quantification of the TCRbeta repertoire. The public sequencing data were trimmed at Q25 with fastp and processed into clonotypes with MiXCR by TCRdb, which kept only in-frame beta chains. Rows are unified per CDR3 protein, each entry keeping the most common DNA and genes. This sample holds a few hundred thousand distinct CDR3 sequences; around 13% were observed only once. Of the sample, around 2% falls within the top ten clones.

The sample consisted of PBMCs, mostly from graft donor cells, taken 360 days after TCRalphabeta/CD19-depleted stem cell transplant. Every receptor here comes from a male patient younger than 18 who had a stem cell transplant for acute myeloid leukemia, so the T cells may come from the graft donor.

This clonotype has a count of ten or more. CDR3 DNA sequence: TGTGCCAGCAGCCAAGATTTATTAGGACTAGCGGCCTACAATGAGCAGTTCTTC. Translation gives CASSQDLLGLAAYNEQFF. The chain joins TRBV3-1 to TRBJ2-1, with 10 bases aligning to TRBD2. V was pared by 0 bases and J by 2 bases, with 7 bases of the junction left unmatched. The CDR3 covers 18 residues. Germline-derived CDR1 and CDR2 are LGHDT and YNNKEL (reference sequence).

V gene TRBV6-5 combines with J gene TRBJ2-1; 12 bases align to TRBD2. V shed 4 bases, J shed 12 bases, and the junction held 10 bases outside the gene matches. Germline CDR1 is MNHEY and CDR2 is SVGAGI. The CDR3 runs to 15 residues. CDR3 DNA sequence: TGTGCCAGCAGTTTCCTAGCGGGAGGGCTTAAAGGGCAGTTCTTC. Encoded protein: CASSFLAGGLKGQFF.

This clonotype was seen ten or more times. V is TRBV7-3 and J is TRBJ2-1, with TRBD2 matching 10 bases. The CDR3 runs 16 residues. The germline V gene has CDR1 SGHTA and CDR2 FQGTGA. V lost 5 bases and J lost 10; bases outside the gene matches: 14. In DNA form, the CDR3 reads TGTGCCAGCAGCGGAACTCTAGCGGGAGTTCGGGAGGAGCAGTTCTTC. Its translation: CASSGTLAGVREEQFF.

In this sample, this clonotype turned up many times. The chain employs TRBV15 and TRBJ2-1; D is possibly TRBD1 or TRBD2 (6 bases each). Deletions cut 2 bases from V and 3 bases from J, with 20 bases between. CDR3 size: 18 residues. Germline V gene data show CDR1 as LNHNV and CDR2 as YYDKDF (reference sequence). As DNA, the CDR3 is TGTGCCACCAGCAGACTACCAAGTTTAGGGGGGTTCTACAATGAGCAGTTCTTC. Translation gives CATSRLPSLGGFYNEQFF.

The table lists this clonotype with many counts. The rearrangement uses TRBV7-2 and TRBJ2-7; D unclear. Between the trimmed V and J ends, which lost 2 bases and 3 bases, there was a span of 11 bases. The CDR3 runs 14 residues. Germline-derived CDR1 and CDR2 are SGHTA and FQGNSA. CDR3 bases: TGTGCCAGCAGCTTATCCTCAGGTGGCTACGAGCAGTACTTC. This translates into CASSLSSGGYEQYF.

This clonotype was counted many times. This chain joins TRBV14 and TRBJ2-1, with D possibly TRBD2 on 6 matching bases. CDR1 and CDR2 from the germline V gene are SGHDN and FVKESK. Deletions cut 1 base from V and 12 bases from J, with 13 bases between. The CDR3 runs 13 residues. The CDR3 DNA reads TGTGCCAGCAGCCAAGCGGGACTCTGGGGGCAGTTCTTC. Translation: CASSQAGLWGQFF.

This clonotype was found a few times. The chain couples TRBV24-1 to TRBJ2-3; TRBD2 matches at 9 bases. Germline CDR1 is KGHDR and CDR2 is SFDVKD. The trim removed 10 bases at V and 4 bases at J, leaving 11 bases unmatched. The CDR3 is 15 amino acids. CDR3 protein: CATGGLAGLADTQYF. CDR3 bases: TGTGCCACAGGGGGGCTAGCGGGACTGGCAGATACGCAGTATTTT.

This clonotype was detected a few times. The chain couples TRBV10-3 to TRBJ2-3; TRBD1 matches at 8 bases. V lost 8 bases and J lost 0; bases outside the gene matches: 13. Germline V gene sequence: CDR1 ENHRY, CDR2 SYGVKD. This CDR3 is 17 amino acids long. CDR3 region: CAIGLSYQGASTDTQYF. CDR3 nucleotide sequence: TGTGCCATCGGACTATCTTACCAGGGGGCAAGCACAGATACGCAGTATTTT.

This clonotype was seen at least ten times. The V and J genes are TRBV12-3 or TRBV12-4 and TRBJ2-7; 10 bases match TRBD2. The CDR3 totals 14 residues. The J segment lost 5 bases and the V segment lost 5 bases, leaving 6 bases of the junction unmatched. In DNA form, the CDR3 reads TGTGCCAGCAGTCGGACTAGCGGCAGAGACGAGCAGTACTTC. Amino acids: CASSRTSGRDEQYF.